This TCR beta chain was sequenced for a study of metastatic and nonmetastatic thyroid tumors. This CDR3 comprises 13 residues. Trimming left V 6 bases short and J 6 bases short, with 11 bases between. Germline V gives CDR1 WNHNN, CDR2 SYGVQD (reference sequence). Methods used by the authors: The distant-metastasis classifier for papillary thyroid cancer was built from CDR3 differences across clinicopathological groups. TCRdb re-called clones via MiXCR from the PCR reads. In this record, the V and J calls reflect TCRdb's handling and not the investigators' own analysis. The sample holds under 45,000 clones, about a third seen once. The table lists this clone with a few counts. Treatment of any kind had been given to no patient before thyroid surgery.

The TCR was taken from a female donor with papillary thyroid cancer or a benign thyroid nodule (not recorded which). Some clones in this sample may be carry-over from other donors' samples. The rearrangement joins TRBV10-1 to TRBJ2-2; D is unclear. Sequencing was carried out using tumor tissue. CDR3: CASSRAVPGELFF. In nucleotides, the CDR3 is TGCGCCAGCAGCCGGGCGGTTCCCGGGGAGCTGTTTTTT.